This TCR beta chain was sequenced during a study of CD8 T cells in ankylosing spondylitis. Notes on the study in general: Disease-linked clones proved CD8+ and comparatively uncommon in peripheral blood. The study identified a TCR beta motif of roughly eight highly homologous variants that appeared characteristic of ankylosing spondylitis blood. Significant enrichment of disease-linked clones was reported in matched ankylosing spondylitis synovial fluid.

Molecular-barcoded quantitative 5'-RACE produced these TCR beta libraries. TCRdb re-called the 5' RACE reads through MiXCR, storing one row per CDR3 protein. The sample lists about 240,000 distinct CDR3 sequences; over 9.5% were seen once. This clonotype came up many times. Its antigen remains unknown. The germline gives CDR1 SQVTM, CDR2 ANQGSEA. There are 11 residues in the CDR3. V lost 7 bases to trimming and J lost 4 bases, with 11 bases between them. The receptor comes from a male donor with ankylosing spondylitis or in good health (not recorded which). Input material: blood, either unsorted or a sorted T cell fraction (not recorded which). J is TRBJ2-7 and V is TRBV29-1; D gene ambiguous. The CDR3 reads CSAAKGYEQYF. The CDR3 bases are TGCAGCGCTGCGAAAGGATACGAGCAGTACTTC.